Each of the 14 T cell receptor beta chains below was sequenced from the same sample in a study of blood T cell repertoires in COVID-19. Clones were sequenced by immunoSEQ multiplex PCR, and TCRdb holds only the in-frame ones, with some missing. This sample carries about 110,000 clones, 88% of them seen once, and the ten largest clones take around 3.2%. Sequences were obtained from peripheral blood. The receptors derive from a woman in her forties or fifties with acute or convalescent COVID-19.

The rearrangement uses TRBV28 and TRBJ1-1; D might be TRBD1 (6 bases). This CDR3 is 12 amino acids long. Germline V CDR1 and CDR2: MDHEN, SYDVKM. V was trimmed by 3 bases and J by 11 bases, leaving 13 bases between them. CDR3 protein: CASSLLQGRAFF. The DNA of the CDR3 is TGTGCCAGCAGTTTGCTACAGGGACGGGCTTTCTTT.

This sequence joins TRBV28 and TRBJ1-1; 9 bases fit TRBD1. Germline-derived CDR1 and CDR2 are MDHEN and SYDVKM. The CDR3 length is 15 residues. J lost 7 bases, V lost 5 bases, and 11 bases had no gene match. The CDR3 spells CASSTYRGRMGEAFF. CDR3 DNA: TGTGCCAGCAGTACATACAGGGGGCGGATGGGTGAAGCTTTCTTT.

The chain uses TRBV18 and TRBJ2-1, with 7 positions matching TRBD2. The CDR3 loop spans 16 amino acids. Germline lookup yields CDR1 KGHSH and CDR2 LQKENI. With V trimmed by 1 base and J by 2 bases, 5 bases remained unmatched. CDR3 in DNA: TGTGCCAGCTCACCACGGACTAGTGGTACCTACAATGAGCAGTTCTTC. It translates to CASSPRTSGTYNEQFF.

The chain employs TRBV5-6 and TRBJ1-1; tentative D call: TRBD1 (5 bases). This CDR3 region has 15 residues. V was cut by 1 base and J by 6 bases, with 16 bases left in between. Per germline, CDR1 SGHDT and CDR2 YYEEEE. The CDR3 sequence: CASSLLRQGGPEAFF. As DNA, the CDR3 is TGTGCCAGCAGCTTGCTTCGGCAGGGAGGCCCTGAAGCTTTCTTT.

This chain connects TRBV24-1 to TRBJ1-2; 11 bases map to TRBD1. The length of the CDR3 is 16 residues. CDR1 KGHDR and CDR2 SFDVKD come from the germline V gene. V was clipped by 3 bases and J by 4 bases; unmatched bases: 6. CDR3 amino acids: CATSDPGQGASYGYTF. The CDR3 coding sequence is TGTGCCACCAGTGATCCAGGACAGGGGGCATCCTATGGCTACACCTTC.

This chain joins TRBV19 and TRBJ2-6, with a tentative D call TRBD1 (6 bases). With 8 bases removed from V and 1 base from J, the gap between germline ends came to 12 bases. The CDR3 extends over 15 amino acids. In germline, CDR1 is LNHDA, CDR2 SQIVND (reference sequence). Written as DNA, the CDR3 is TGTGCCAGTCGGGGACATTCATCTGGGGCCAACGTCCTGACTTTC. Its protein product is CASRGHSSGANVLTF.

V usage is TRBV30 and J usage is TRBJ1-1; D is perhaps TRBD1 (5 bases). The CDR3 totals 17 residues. Trimming removed 0 bases from V and 2 bases from J, with 19 bases in between. CDR1 GTSNPN and CDR2 SVGIG come from the germline V gene (reference sequence). The CDR3 loop reads CAWSVFGARGGNTEAFF. As DNA, the CDR3 is TGTGCCTGGAGTGTATTCGGTGCGAGGGGAGGCAACACTGAAGCTTTCTTT.

The J gene is TRBJ2-1, the V gene TRBV5-8, with 10 nucleotides matching TRBD2. J was trimmed by 10 bases and V by 1 base; bases with no gene match: 11. Germline CDR1 is SGHTS and CDR2 is YDEGEE. The CDR3 has 16 amino acids. The DNA of the CDR3 is TGTGCCAGCAGCTTGTTTGGCCTAGCGGGAGAAGACGAGCAGTTCTTC. This gives the protein CASSLFGLAGEDEQFF.

The chain carries TRBV10-2 and TRBJ2-5; maybe TRBD1 (6 bases). V lost 8 bases and J 3 bases, leaving 16 bases between the germline ends. The CDR3 has 14 amino acids. The germline gives CDR1 WSHSY, CDR2 SAAADI. The CDR3 DNA sequence: TGCGCCAGCGGGTCCCTCCAGGGGAAAGAGACCCAGTACTTC. This gives the protein CASGSLQGKETQYF.

The genes are TRBV7-7 and TRBJ2-3; the D gene is possibly TRBD2 (6 bases). The ends were cut back, 8 bases at V and 6 bases at J, with 9 bases in the middle. Germline assignment: CDR1 SSHAT and CDR2 FNYEAQ (reference sequence). The CDR3 totals 11 residues. The CDR3 is CASGSGDTQYF. The CDR3 nucleotides are TGTGCCAGCGGGAGCGGGGATACGCAGTATTTT. The full variable domain, rest sourced from reference TRBV7-7 and TRBJ2-3, is GAGVSQSPRYKVTKRGQDVTLRCDPISSHATLYWYQQALGQGPEFLTYFNYEAQPDKSGLPSDRFSAERPEGSISTLTIQRTEQRDSAMYRCASGSGDTQYFGPGTRLTVL.

This clone was recorded once. This chain joins TRBV7-9 and TRBJ2-1; 16 bases line up with TRBD2. This CDR3 comprises 17 residues. Trimming took 5 bases from V and 8 from J; bases not matched to a gene: 9. Looked up from germline, CDR1 is SEHNR and CDR2 is FQNEAQ (reference sequence). The DNA of the CDR3 is TGTGCCAGCAGCGTAGGGACTAGCGGGAGGGCCGGATATGAGCAGTTCTTC. It codes for CASSVGTSGRAGYEQFF.

The chain recombines TRBV7-2 with TRBJ2-1; TRBD2 matches 10 bases. Germline values: CDR1 SGHTA, CDR2 FQGNSA. CDR3 length equals 16 residues. The V and J ends lost 3 bases and 2 bases, in that order; junction bases with no gene match: 4. The CDR3 protein is CASSFGLAGAYNEQFF. CDR3 nucleotide sequence: TGTGCCAGCAGCTTTGGGCTAGCGGGAGCCTACAATGAGCAGTTCTTC.

The V and J genes are TRBV24-1 and TRBJ1-5, with a possible D match to TRBD1 (6 bases). Germline V CDR1 and CDR2: KGHDR, SFDVKD. V lost 3 bases to trimming and J lost 10 bases, with 18 bases between them. The CDR3 loop spans 15 amino acids. Here the CDR3 DNA reads TGTGCCACCAGTGATCCCACAGGGCGTCGGAAACCCCAGCATTTT. The encoded protein is CATSDPTGRRKPQHF.

The chain is built from TRBV6-5 and TRBJ2-7, with TRBD2 identical over 7 bases. The CDR3 extends over 13 amino acids. CDR1 and CDR2 from the germline V gene are MNHEY and SVGAGI. V gave up 6 bases and J gave up 2 bases; unmatched junction bases: 4. Here the CDR3 reads CASSSRGAYEQYF. Written as DNA, the CDR3 is TGTGCCAGCAGCTCACGGGGGGCCTACGAGCAGTACTTC.